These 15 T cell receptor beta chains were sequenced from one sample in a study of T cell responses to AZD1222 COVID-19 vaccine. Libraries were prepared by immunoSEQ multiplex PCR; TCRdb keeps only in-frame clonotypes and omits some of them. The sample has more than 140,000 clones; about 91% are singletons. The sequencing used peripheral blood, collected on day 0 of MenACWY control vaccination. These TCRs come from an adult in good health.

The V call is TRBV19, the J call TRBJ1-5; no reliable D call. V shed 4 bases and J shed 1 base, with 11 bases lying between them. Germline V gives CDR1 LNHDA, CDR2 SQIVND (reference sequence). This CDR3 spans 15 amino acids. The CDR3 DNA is TGTGCCAGTAGTACTGATTGGGAGAGCAATCAGCCCCAGCATTTT. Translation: CASSTDWESNQPQHF.

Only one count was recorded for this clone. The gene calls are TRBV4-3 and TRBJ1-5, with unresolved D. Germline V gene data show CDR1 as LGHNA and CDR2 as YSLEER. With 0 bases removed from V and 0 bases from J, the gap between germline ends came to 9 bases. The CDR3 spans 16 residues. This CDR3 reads CASSQDATASNQPQHF. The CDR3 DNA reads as TGCGCCAGCAGCCAAGATGCCACGGCTAGCAATCAGCCCCAGCATTTT.

As DNA, the CDR3 is TGCGCCAGCAGCTTCGAAGGGGCTTATGGCTACACCTTC. Translated, it gives CASSFEGAYGYTF. The V and J genes are TRBV5-1 and TRBJ1-2; D may be TRBD1 (5 bases). Trimming stripped 2 bases from V and 5 bases from J, with 10 bases between. Germline V gene data show CDR1 as SGHRS and CDR2 as YFSETQ. This CDR3 contains 13 residues.

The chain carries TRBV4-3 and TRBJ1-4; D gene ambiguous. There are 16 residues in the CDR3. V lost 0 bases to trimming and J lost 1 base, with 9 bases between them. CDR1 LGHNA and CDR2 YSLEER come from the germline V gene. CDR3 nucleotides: TGCGCCAGCAGCCAAGATCAGCCGGGAACTAATGAAAAACTGTTTTTT. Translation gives CASSQDQPGTNEKLFF.

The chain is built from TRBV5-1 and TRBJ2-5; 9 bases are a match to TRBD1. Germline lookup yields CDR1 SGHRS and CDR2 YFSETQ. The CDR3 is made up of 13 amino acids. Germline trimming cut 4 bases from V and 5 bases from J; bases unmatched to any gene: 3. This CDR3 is CASSRTGAETQYF. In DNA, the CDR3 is TGCGCCAGCAGCAGGACAGGGGCCGAGACCCAGTACTTC.

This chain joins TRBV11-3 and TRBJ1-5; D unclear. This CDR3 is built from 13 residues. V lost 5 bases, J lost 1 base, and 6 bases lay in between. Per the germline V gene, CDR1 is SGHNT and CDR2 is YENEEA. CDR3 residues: CASSQDSNQPQHF. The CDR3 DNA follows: TGTGCCAGCAGCCAAGACAGCAATCAGCCCCAGCATTTT.

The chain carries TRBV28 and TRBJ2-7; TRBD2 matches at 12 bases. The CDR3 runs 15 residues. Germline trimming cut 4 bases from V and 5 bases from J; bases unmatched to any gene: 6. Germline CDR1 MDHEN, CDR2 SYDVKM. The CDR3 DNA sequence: TGTGCCAGCAGTTCAGGACTAGCGGGACCAAACGAGCAGTACTTC. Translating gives CASSSGLAGPNEQYF.

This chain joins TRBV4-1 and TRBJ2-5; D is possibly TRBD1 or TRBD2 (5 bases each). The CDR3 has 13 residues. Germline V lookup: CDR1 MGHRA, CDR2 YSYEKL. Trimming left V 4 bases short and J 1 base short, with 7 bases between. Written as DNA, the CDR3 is TGCGCCAGCAGCCTCGGGACCCAAGAGACCCAGTACTTC. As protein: CASSLGTQETQYF.

The CDR3 reads CASSHWGVQVRVQAKNIQYF. The CDR3, as DNA: TGTGCCAGCAGCCATTGGGGGGTACAGGTTAGGGTTCAGGCCAAAAACATTCAGTACTTC. The rearrangement uses TRBV5-8 and TRBJ2-4; D is possibly TRBD2 (6 bases). Germline V gives CDR1 SGHTS, CDR2 YDEGEE. Between the trimmed V and J ends, which lost 4 bases and 1 base, there was a span of 27 bases. The CDR3 covers 20 residues.

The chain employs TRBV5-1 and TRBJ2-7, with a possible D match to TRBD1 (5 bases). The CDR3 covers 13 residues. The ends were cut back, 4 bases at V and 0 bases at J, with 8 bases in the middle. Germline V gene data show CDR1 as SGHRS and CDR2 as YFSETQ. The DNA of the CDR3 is TGCGCCAGCAGCCAGACAGACTCCTACGAGCAGTACTTC. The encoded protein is CASSQTDSYEQYF.

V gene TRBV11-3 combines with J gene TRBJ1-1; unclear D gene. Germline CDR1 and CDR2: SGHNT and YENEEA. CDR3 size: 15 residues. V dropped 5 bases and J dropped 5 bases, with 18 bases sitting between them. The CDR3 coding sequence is TGTGCCAGCAGCCCTTACGGAGGGCAGGAGACTGAAGCTTTCTTT. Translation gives CASSPYGGQETEAFF.

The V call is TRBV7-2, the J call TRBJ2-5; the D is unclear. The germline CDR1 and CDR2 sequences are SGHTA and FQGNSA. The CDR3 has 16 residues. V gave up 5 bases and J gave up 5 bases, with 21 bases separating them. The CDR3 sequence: CASSAGMRFAQETQYF. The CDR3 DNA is TGTGCCAGCAGCGCAGGCATGCGGTTTGCTCAGGAGACCCAGTACTTC.

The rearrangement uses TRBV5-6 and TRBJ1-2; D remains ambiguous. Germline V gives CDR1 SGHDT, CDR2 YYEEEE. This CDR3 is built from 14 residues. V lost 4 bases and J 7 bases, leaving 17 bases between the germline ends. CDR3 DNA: TGTGCCAGCAGCGTTGGCCGGGATGTAAGTGGCTACACCTTC. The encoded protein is CASSVGRDVSGYTF.

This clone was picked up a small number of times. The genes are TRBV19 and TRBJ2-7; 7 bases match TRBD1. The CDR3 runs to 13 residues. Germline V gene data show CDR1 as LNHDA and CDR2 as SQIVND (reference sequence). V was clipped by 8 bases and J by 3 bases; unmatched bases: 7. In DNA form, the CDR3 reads TGTGCCAGTGCGAGGACAGGCTACTACGAGCAGTACTTC. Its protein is CASARTGYYEQYF.

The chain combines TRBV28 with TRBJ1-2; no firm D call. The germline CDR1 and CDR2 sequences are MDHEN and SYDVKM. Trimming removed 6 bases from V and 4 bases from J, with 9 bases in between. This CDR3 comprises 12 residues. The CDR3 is CASRPDAYGYTF. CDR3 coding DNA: TGTGCCAGCAGGCCAGACGCCTATGGCTACACCTTC.